These 24 T cell receptor beta chains were sequenced from one sample in a study of blood T cell repertoires in COVID-19 (dated by TCRdb to the early 2020s). The library was made by the immunoSEQ multiplex PCR assay. Entries here come from immuneACCESS through TCRdb and include only in-frame sequences with V and J called. Some clones fail to appear in such tables; in the studies checked, an unresolved V gene covers under half of the shortfall, and the cause of the remainder is unknown. Recorded for this sample are about 99,000 clones; around 87% of them occurred a single time. The ten largest account for roughly 14% of the sample. The sequencing sample was made of peripheral blood. Source of these receptors: a man between 45 and 60 years old with acute or convalescent COVID-19.

J is TRBJ1-4 and V is TRBV4-1, with no clear D. The CDR3 contains 15 residues. The ends were cut back, 1 base at V and 3 bases at J, with 9 bases in the middle. In germline, CDR1 is MGHRA, CDR2 YSYEKL. The CDR3 reads CASSQGPDSNEKLFF. CDR3 coding DNA: TGCGCCAGCAGCCAAGGCCCAGACTCTAATGAAAAACTGTTTTTT.

The V gene is TRBV15, the J gene TRBJ1-4; D remains ambiguous. Germline values: CDR1 LNHNV, CDR2 YYDKDF (reference sequence). V was clipped by 1 base and J by 14 bases, with 14 bases between them. This CDR3 comprises 13 residues. The CDR3 spells CATSRVEGSILFF. The CDR3 DNA reads TGTGCCACCAGCAGAGTAGAGGGCTCGATCCTGTTTTTT. Complete variable domain (other parts from reference TRBV15 and TRBJ1-4): DAMVIQNPRYQVTQFGKPVTLSCSQTLNHNVMYWYQQKSSQAPKLLFHYYDKDFNNEADTPDNFQSRRPNTSFCFLDIRSPGLGDTAMYLCATSRVEGSILFFGSGTQLSVL.

The rearrangement uses TRBV10-3 and TRBJ1-1; a weak D match, TRBD1 (5 bases). The length of the CDR3 is 14 residues. The V and J ends lost 1 base and 7 bases respectively, with 13 bases between them. In germline, CDR1 is ENHRY, CDR2 SYGVKD. CDR3 in DNA: TGTGCCATCAGTGAGTGGACGGACAAGGGTGAAGCTTTCTTT. Translating it yields CAISEWTDKGEAFF.

This sequence joins TRBV28 and TRBJ1-5; D possibly corresponds to TRBD1 (5 bases). The CDR3 contains 15 residues. Germline V CDR1 and CDR2: MDHEN, SYDVKM. V dropped 5 bases and J dropped 4 bases, with 15 bases sitting between them. CDR3 DNA: TGTGCCAGCAGTAAAATACTGGGGGGAAATCAGCCCCAGCATTTT. Translation: CASSKILGGNQPQHF.

This chain uses TRBV14 with TRBJ1-6; perhaps TRBD1 as D (6 bases). The V end lost 8 bases, the J end lost 1 base, and 6 bases lay between the germline ends. The CDR3 has 13 amino acids. Germline-derived CDR1 and CDR2 are SGHDN and FVKESK. For the CDR3, the DNA is TGTGCCAGCGGACAGTCCTATAATTCACCCCTCCACTTT. It codes for CASGQSYNSPLHF. The full variable domain, completed using reference TRBV14 and TRBJ1-6, is EAGVTQFPSHSVIEKGQTVTLRCDPISGHDNLYWYRRVMGKEIKFLLHFVKESKQDESGMPNNRFLAERTGGTYSTLKVQPAELEDSGVYFCASGQSYNSPLHFGNGTRLTVT.

The chain uses TRBV28 and TRBJ1-4, with D possibly TRBD1 on 6 matching bases. Germline CDR1 and CDR2: MDHEN and SYDVKM. The CDR3 length is 15 residues. The V gene lost 6 bases and the J gene lost 8 bases, with 19 bases spanning the gap. CDR3 residues: CASSTPGGAQEKLFF. CDR3 nucleotides: TGTGCCAGCAGCACCCCCGGGGGGGCGCAGGAAAAACTGTTTTTT.

The chain is built from TRBV3-1 (or the pseudogene TRBV3-2) and TRBJ1-2; tentatively, D is TRBD1 (5 bases). The CDR3 spans 15 residues. Germline assignment: CDR1 LGHDT and CDR2 YNNKEL (reference sequence). V was pared by 4 bases and J by 4 bases, with 16 bases between. The CDR3 DNA is TGTGCCAGCAGCCTCCGAGCTGGACACAGCTATGGCTACACCTTC. Its protein is CASSLRAGHSYGYTF.

The genes are TRBV5-1 and TRBJ1-1; the D is unclear. Trimming removed 0 bases from V and 3 bases from J, with 12 bases in between. This CDR3 spans 15 amino acids. Germline values: CDR1 SGHRS, CDR2 YFSETQ. CDR3 in amino acids: CASSLGQARDTEAFF. CDR3 sequence (DNA): TGCGCCAGCAGCTTGGGGCAGGCGAGGGACACTGAAGCTTTCTTT.

The chain has TRBV19 and TRBJ2-1; 8 positions match TRBD1. V was pared by 7 bases and J by 4 bases, with 6 bases of the junction left unmatched. Germline-derived CDR1 and CDR2 are LNHDA and SQIVND (reference sequence). The CDR3 loop spans 14 amino acids. The CDR3 nucleotides read TGTGCCAGTACGAAGGACAGGGTATACAATGAGCAGTTCTTC. This translates into CASTKDRVYNEQFF.

The chain couples TRBV9 to TRBJ2-2; 13 bases are shared with TRBD2. V lost 2 bases and J lost 0; bases outside the gene matches: 7. Germline V gene lookup returns CDR1 SGDLS and CDR2 YYNGEE. The CDR3 has 19 amino acids. The CDR3 spells CASSVSTSGRTPNTGELFF. DNA for the CDR3: TGTGCCAGCAGCGTTTCGACTAGCGGGAGGACCCCGAACACCGGGGAGCTGTTTTTT.

Only a few counts were recorded for this clone. J is TRBJ2-1 and V is TRBV6-5, with TRBD2 identical over 8 bases. The germline V gene has CDR1 MNHEY and CDR2 SVGAGI. The V segment lost 0 bases and the J segment 4 bases; nucleotides outside the gene matches: 5. The CDR3 loop spans 16 amino acids. Here the CDR3 reads CASSYSSGGGYNEQFF. The CDR3, as DNA: TGTGCCAGCAGTTACTCGAGCGGGGGCGGATACAATGAGCAGTTCTTC.

The chain employs TRBV6-1 and TRBJ1-1; 9 nucleotides match TRBD1. Germline CDR1 reads MNHNS; CDR2 reads SASEGT. V gave up 3 bases and J gave up 10 bases; unmatched junction bases: 6. The CDR3 has 13 residues. DNA for the CDR3: TGTGCCAGCAGTGAGGGGACAGGGTTGCGAGCTTTCTTT. Encoded protein: CASSEGTGLRAFF.

The chain carries TRBV19 and TRBJ1-2; 8 nucleotides match TRBD1. J was trimmed by 5 bases and V by 10 bases; bases with no gene match: 9. Germline CDR1 LNHDA, CDR2 SQIVND (reference sequence). The CDR3 has 13 amino acids. As DNA, the CDR3 is TGTGCCACTGCGGACAGGGATCGATATGGCTACACCTTC. Amino acids: CATADRDRYGYTF. Combining the CDR3 with reference TRBV19 and TRBJ1-2 gives the whole variable domain DGGITQSPKYLFRKEGQNVTLSCEQNLNHDAMYWYRQDPGQGLRLIYYSQIVNDFQKGDIAEGYSVSREKKESFPLTVTSAQKNPTAFYLCATADRDRYGYTFGSGTRLTVV.

This chain uses TRBV14 with TRBJ2-5, with TRBD1 identical over 10 bases. The CDR3 length is 16 residues. Trimming took 4 bases from V and 4 from J; bases not matched to a gene: 9. Germline V gene lookup returns CDR1 SGHDN and CDR2 FVKESK. The CDR3 reads CASSPRWTGGRETQYF. In DNA, the CDR3 is TGTGCCAGCAGCCCCCGCTGGACAGGGGGGAGAGAGACCCAGTACTTC.

The chain carries TRBV7-2 and TRBJ2-3; D is possibly TRBD2 (6 bases). The V gene's germline CDR1 is SGHTA and CDR2 FQGNSA. The CDR3 has 16 amino acids. Trimming cost V 1 base and J 3 bases, with 14 bases left between them. Here the CDR3 reads CASSLVGGAVTDTQYF. The DNA for the CDR3 is TGTGCCAGCAGCTTAGTCGGGGGAGCGGTAACAGATACGCAGTATTTT.

This rearrangement joins TRBV30 to TRBJ2-7; a weak D match, TRBD1 (5 bases). The CDR3 length is 14 residues. Germline CDR1 is GTSNPN and CDR2 is SVGIG (reference sequence). V was pared by 0 bases and J by 4 bases, with 13 bases between. The CDR3 coding sequence is TGTGCCTGGAGTGTACCAGGGCTTGGGTACGAGCAGTACTTC. Translated: CAWSVPGLGYEQYF. Using reference TRBV30 and TRBJ2-7 for the parts outside the CDR3, the full variable domain is SQTIHQWPATLVQPVGSPLSLECTVEGTSNPNLYWYRQAAGRGLQLLFYSVGIGQISSEVPQNLSASRPQDRQFILSSKKLLLSDSGFYLCAWSVPGLGYEQYFGPGTRLTVT.

The chain uses TRBV11-2 and TRBJ2-2; no clear D gene. The CDR3 runs 13 residues. Deletions cut 1 base from V and 6 bases from J, with 6 bases between. The germline V gene has CDR1 SGHAT and CDR2 FQNNGV. CDR3 in DNA: TGTGCCAGCAGCTTAGGACTTCCCGGGGAGCTGTTTTTT. Residues: CASSLGLPGELFF.

The rearrangement uses TRBV27 and TRBJ2-7; perhaps TRBD2 as D (6 bases). The CDR3 sequence is 13 residues long. CDR1 is MNHEY, CDR2 SMNVEV, per germline (reference sequence). Trimming stripped 3 bases from V and 0 bases from J, with 6 bases between. CDR3 sequence reads: CASSFGGSYEQYF. The CDR3 nucleotides read TGTGCCAGCAGTTTCGGGGGCTCCTACGAGCAGTACTTC.

This chain connects TRBV7-3 to TRBJ2-2; 8 nucleotides align to TRBD2. V shed 1 base and J 1 base; nucleotides not matched to a gene: 17. The germline gives CDR1 SGHTA, CDR2 FQGTGA. This CDR3 is 21 amino acids long. The chain's CDR3 is CASSLIAPPGLGWWNTGELFF. The DNA for the CDR3 is TGTGCCAGCAGCTTAATCGCCCCGCCGGGACTAGGTTGGTGGAACACCGGGGAGCTGTTTTTT.

Worth noting for this clone: The CDR3 end shows no conserved phenylalanine or tryptophan, and so a read error is likely. V usage is TRBV6-5 and J usage is TRBJ1-2; D unresolved. V lost 7 bases, J lost 1 base, and 4 bases lay in between. The CDR3 is 11 residues long. From germline, CDR1 is MNHEY and CDR2 SVGAGI. The CDR3 reads CASKVNYGYTL. DNA for the CDR3: TGTGCCAGCAAAGTTAACTATGGCTACACCCTC.

This chain joins TRBV4-1 and TRBJ1-4, with 7 bases identical to TRBD1. Germline CDR1 MGHRA, CDR2 YSYEKL. The junction had 7 bases not matched to a gene; V was cut back by 0 bases and J by 6 bases. This CDR3 is 16 amino acids long. CDR3 protein: CASSQDLGGQDEKLFF. The CDR3 DNA reads as TGCGCCAGCAGCCAAGATCTAGGGGGCCAGGATGAAAAACTGTTTTTT.

The chain joins TRBV5-4 to TRBJ2-7, with 10 bases lining up with TRBD2. This CDR3 contains 15 residues. Germline CDR1 reads SGHNT; CDR2 reads YYREEE (reference sequence). After removal of 3 bases from V and 4 bases from J, the junction contained 7 bases not matched to a gene. CDR3: CASSSGLAVAYEQYF. DNA of the CDR3: TGTGCCAGCAGCTCAGGACTAGCGGTGGCGTACGAGCAGTACTTC.

This clone was observed a few times. This chain joins TRBV11-2 and TRBJ1-2; D is perhaps TRBD1 (5 bases). The CDR3 has 15 residues. CDR1 and CDR2 from the germline V gene are SGHAT and FQNNGV. V was pared by 4 bases and J by 4 bases, with 16 bases between. CDR3 amino acids: CASSSRWRGSYGYTF. In DNA, the CDR3 is TGTGCCAGCAGCTCACGGTGGAGGGGAAGCTATGGCTACACCTTC.

The rearrangement uses TRBV28 and TRBJ1-2, with D hard to call. This CDR3 has 12 amino acids. V dropped 5 bases and J dropped 7 bases, with 11 bases sitting between them. Germline CDR1 is MDHEN and CDR2 is SYDVKM. Written as DNA, the CDR3 is TGTGCCAGCAGTCCTGCCTTCGGTGGCTACACCTTC. It is translated as CASSPAFGGYTF.